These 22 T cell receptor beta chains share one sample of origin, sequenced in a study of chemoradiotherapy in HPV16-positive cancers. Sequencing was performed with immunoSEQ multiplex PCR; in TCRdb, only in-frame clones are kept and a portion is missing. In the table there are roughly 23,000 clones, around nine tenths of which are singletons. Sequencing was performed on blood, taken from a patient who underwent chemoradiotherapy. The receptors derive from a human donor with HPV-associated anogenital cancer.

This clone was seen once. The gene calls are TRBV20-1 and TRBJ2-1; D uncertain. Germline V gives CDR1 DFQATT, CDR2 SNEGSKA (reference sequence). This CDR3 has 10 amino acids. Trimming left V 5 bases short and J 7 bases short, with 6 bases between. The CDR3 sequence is CSAGRNEQFF. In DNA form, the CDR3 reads TGCAGTGCTGGGCGGAATGAGCAGTTCTTC.

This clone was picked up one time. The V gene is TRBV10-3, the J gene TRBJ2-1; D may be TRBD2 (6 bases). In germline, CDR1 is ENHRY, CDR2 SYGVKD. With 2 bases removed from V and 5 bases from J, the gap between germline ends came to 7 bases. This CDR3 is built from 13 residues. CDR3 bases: TGTGCCATCAGTGAGCGGGGGAACAATGAGCAGTTCTTC. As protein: CAISERGNNEQFF.

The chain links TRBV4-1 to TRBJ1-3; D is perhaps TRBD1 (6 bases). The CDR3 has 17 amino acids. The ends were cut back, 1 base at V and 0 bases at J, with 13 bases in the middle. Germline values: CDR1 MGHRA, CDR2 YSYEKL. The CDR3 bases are TGCGCCAGCAGCCAAGGGGGGCTGCTCCTCTCTGGAAACACCATATATTTT. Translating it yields CASSQGGLLLSGNTIYF.

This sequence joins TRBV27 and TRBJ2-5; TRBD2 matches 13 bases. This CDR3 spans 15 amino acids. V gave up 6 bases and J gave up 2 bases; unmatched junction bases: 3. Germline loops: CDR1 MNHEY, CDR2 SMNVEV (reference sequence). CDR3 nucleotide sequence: TGTGCCAGCAGACTAGCGGGAGGGGGTCAAGAGACCCAGTACTTC. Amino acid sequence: CASRLAGGGQETQYF.

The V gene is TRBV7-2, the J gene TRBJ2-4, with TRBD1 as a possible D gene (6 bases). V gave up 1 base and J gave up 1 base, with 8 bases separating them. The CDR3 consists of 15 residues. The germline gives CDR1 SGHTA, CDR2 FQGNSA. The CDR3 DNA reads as TGTGCCAGCAGCTTAGACAGGGTGGCCAAAAACATTCAGTACTTC. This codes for CASSLDRVAKNIQYF.

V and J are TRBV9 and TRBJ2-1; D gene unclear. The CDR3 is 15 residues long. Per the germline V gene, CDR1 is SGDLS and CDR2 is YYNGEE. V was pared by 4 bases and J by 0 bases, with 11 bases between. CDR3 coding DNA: TGTGCCAGCAGCACATACCCTAGCTCCTACAATGAGCAGTTCTTC. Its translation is CASSTYPSSYNEQFF. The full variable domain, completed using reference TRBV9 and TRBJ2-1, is DSGVTQTPKHLITATGQRVTLRCSPRSGDLSVYWYQQSLDQGLQFLIQYYNGEERAKGNILERFSAQQFPDLHSELNLSSLELGDSALYFCASSTYPSSYNEQFFGPGTRLTVL.

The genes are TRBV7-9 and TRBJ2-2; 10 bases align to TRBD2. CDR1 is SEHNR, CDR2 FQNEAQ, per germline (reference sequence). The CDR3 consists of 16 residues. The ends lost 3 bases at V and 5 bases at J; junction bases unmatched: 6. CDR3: CASSLSGRALTGELFF. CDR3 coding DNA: TGTGCCAGCAGCTTGAGCGGGAGGGCCCTGACCGGGGAGCTGTTTTTT. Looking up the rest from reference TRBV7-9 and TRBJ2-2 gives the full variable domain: DTGVSQNPRHKITKRGQNVTFRCDPISEHNRLYWYRQTLGQGPEFLTYFQNEAQLEKSRLLSDRFSAERPKGSFSTLEIQRTEQGDSAMYLCASSLSGRALTGELFFGEGSRLTVL.

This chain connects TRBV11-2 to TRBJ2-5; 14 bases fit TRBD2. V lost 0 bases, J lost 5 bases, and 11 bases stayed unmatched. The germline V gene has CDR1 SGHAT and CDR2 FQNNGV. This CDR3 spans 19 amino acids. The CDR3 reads CASSLDVTSGGAGWETQYF. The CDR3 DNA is TGTGCCAGCAGCTTAGACGTGACTAGCGGGGGGGCCGGATGGGAGACCCAGTACTTC.

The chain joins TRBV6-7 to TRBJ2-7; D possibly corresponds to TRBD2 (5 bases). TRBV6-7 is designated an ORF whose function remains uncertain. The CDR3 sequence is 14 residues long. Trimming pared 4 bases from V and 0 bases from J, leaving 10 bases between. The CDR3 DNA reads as TGTGCCAGCAGTTGTAGCGTCGCCTCCTACGAGCAGTACTTC. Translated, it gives CASSCSVASYEQYF.

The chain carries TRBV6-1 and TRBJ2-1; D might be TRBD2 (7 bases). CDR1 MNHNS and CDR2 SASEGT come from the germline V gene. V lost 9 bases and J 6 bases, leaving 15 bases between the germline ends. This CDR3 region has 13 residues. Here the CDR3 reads CASNSGEGNEQFF. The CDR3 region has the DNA TGTGCCAGTAACTCAGGGGAGGGCAATGAGCAGTTCTTC.

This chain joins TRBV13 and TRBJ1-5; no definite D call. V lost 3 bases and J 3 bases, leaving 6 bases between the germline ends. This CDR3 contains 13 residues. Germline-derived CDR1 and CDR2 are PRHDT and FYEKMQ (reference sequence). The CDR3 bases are TGTGCCAGCAGCTTGGGTCTCAATCAGCCCCAGCATTTT. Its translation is CASSLGLNQPQHF.

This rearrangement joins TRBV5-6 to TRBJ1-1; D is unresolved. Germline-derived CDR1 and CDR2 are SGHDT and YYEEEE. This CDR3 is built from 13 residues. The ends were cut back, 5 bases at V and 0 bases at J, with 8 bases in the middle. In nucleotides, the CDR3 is TGTGCCAGCAGATCGGGGATGAACACTGAAGCTTTCTTT. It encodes CASRSGMNTEAFF.

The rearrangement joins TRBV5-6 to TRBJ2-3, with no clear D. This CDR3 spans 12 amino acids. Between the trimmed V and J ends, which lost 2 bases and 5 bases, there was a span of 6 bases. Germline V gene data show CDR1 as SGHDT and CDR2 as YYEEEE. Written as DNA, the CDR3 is TGTGCCAGCAGCTTCGCGCTAGATACGCAGTATTTT. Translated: CASSFALDTQYF.

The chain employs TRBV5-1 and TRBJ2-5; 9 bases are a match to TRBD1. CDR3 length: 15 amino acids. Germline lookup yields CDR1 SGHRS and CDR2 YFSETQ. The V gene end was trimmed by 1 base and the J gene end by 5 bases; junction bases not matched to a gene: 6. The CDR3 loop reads CASSLLGQGRETQYF. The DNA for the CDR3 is TGCGCCAGCAGCTTGCTAGGACAGGGGAGGGAGACCCAGTACTTC.

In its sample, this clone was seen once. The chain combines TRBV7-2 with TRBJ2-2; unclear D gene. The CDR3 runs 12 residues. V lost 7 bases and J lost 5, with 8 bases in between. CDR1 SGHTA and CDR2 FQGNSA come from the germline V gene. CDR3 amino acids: CASNFWTGELFF. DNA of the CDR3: TGTGCCAGCAACTTCTGGACCGGGGAGCTGTTTTTT.

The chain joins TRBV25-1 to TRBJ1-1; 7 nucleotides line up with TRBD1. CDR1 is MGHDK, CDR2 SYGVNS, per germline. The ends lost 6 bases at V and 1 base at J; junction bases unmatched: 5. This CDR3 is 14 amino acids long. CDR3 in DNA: TGTGCCAGCAGGGGGCAGGGGGAGAACACTGAAGCTTTCTTT. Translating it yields CASRGQGENTEAFF. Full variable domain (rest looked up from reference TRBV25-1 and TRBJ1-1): EADIYQTPRYLVIGTGKKITLECSQTMGHDKMYWYQQDPGMELHLIHYSYGVNSTEKGDLSSESTVSRIRTEHFPLTLESARPSHTSQYLCASRGQGENTEAFFGQGTRLTVV.

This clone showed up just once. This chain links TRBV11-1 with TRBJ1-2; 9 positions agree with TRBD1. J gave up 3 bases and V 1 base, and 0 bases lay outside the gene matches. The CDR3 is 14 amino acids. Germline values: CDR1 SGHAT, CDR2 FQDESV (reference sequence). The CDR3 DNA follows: TGTGCCAGCAGCTTAGACAGGGGGCACTATGGCTACACCTTC. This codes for CASSLDRGHYGYTF.

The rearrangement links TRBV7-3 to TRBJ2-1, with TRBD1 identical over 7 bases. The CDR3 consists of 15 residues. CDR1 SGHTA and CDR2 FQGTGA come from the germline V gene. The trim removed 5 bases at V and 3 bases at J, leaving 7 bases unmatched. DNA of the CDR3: TGTGCCAGCAGCCTCGGACAGGCTAACTACAATGAGCAGTTCTTC. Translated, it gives CASSLGQANYNEQFF.

CDR3 in DNA: TGTGCCAGCAGCCTAGGACAGGGAGCTCAAGAGACCCAGTACTTC. This translates into CASSLGQGAQETQYF. The chain carries TRBV11-2 and TRBJ2-5; TRBD1 matches at 8 bases. V was pared by 5 bases and J by 2 bases, with 7 bases of the junction left unmatched. The CDR3 consists of 15 residues. Germline V gene lookup returns CDR1 SGHAT and CDR2 FQNNGV.

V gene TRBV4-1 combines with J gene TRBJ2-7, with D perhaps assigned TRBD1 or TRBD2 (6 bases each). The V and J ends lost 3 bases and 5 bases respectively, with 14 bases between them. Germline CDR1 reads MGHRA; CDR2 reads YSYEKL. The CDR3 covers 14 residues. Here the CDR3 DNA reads TGCGCCAGCAGCCACGGGGGCGACAGGAACGAGCAGTACTTC. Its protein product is CASSHGGDRNEQYF.

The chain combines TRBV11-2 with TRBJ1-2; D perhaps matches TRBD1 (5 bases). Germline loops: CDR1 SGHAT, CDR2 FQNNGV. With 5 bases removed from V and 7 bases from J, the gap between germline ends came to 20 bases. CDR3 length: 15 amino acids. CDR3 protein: CASSPMRTGLGGYTF. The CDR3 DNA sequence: TGTGCCAGCAGCCCAATGAGAACAGGCCTTGGTGGCTACACCTTC.

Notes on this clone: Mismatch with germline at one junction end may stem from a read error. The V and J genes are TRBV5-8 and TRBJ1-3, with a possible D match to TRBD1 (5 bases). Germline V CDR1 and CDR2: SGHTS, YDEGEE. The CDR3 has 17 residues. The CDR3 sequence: CASSSRHQGRPGNTIYF. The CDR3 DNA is TGCGCCAGCAGCTCAAGACACCAGGGAAGACCTGGAAACACCATATATTTT.